Listed below are T cell receptor beta chains from one sample, sequenced in a study of control samples from healthy donors and cancer patients. Assay used: immunoSEQ multiplex PCR; TCRdb lists only in-frame clones, some missing. The top ten hold 3.5% to 4.5% of the sample, which has over 100,000 clones, just over 90% seen once. What was sequenced was blood. These receptor sequences come from a human donor in good health. The donor label of this sample is uncertain. CDR3s include the opening cysteine and the closing phenylalanine or tryptophan. D genes are given only for firm matches. Rows give clone size only sometimes, using once, few, many, or a class for an expanded clone.

J	size	D	V	DNA	CDR3
TRBJ1-1	-	-	TRBV29-1	TGCAGCGTTGCCTTCGCGGCGACTGAAGCTTTCTTT	CSVAFAATEAFF
TRBJ2-5	-	-	TRBV29-1	TGCAGCGCCACAAAGGGGATCCCCCCGGAGACCCAGTACTTC	CSATKGIPPETQYF
TRBJ2-2	-	-	TRBV5-1	TGCGCCAGCAGCTTCTACAGCACCGGGGAGCTGTTTTTT	CASSFYSTGELFF
TRBJ2-3	-	TRBD2	TRBV4-1	TGCGCCAGCAGCCAAGTTTGGACTAGCGGGGGGGCCAATACGCAGTATTTT	CASSQVWTSGGANTQYF
TRBJ2-7	-	TRBD1	TRBV11-2	TGTGCCAGCAGCTTACTTGACACCACCGGGACAGGGGCAGGGGAGCAGTACTTC	CASSLLDTTGTGAGEQYF
TRBJ2-1	-	TRBD2	TRBV5-4	TGTGCCAGCAGCTTAGATAGCGGGACCAACAATGAGCAGTTCTTC	CASSLDSGTNNEQFF
TRBJ2-2	-	-	TRBV9	TGTGCCAGCAGCGTCTTAGGCCAAGACACCGGGGAGCTGTTTTTT	CASSVLGQDTGELFF
TRBJ2-3	-	TRBD2	TRBV6-4	TGTGCCAGCAGTGGAGCGGGAACAGATACGCAGTATTTT	CASSGAGTDTQYF
TRBJ1-1	-	-	TRBV3-1/TRBV3-2	TGTGCCAGCAGCCCGAGGGGGGGGAACACTGAAGCTTTCTTT	CASSPRGGNTEAFF
TRBJ2-3	once	TRBD2	TRBV7-6	TGTGCCAGCAGCTCCCGCCCCGGGCGGGGGGCAGATACGCAGTATTTT	CASSSRPGRGADTQYF
TRBJ2-6	-	-	TRBV18	TGTGCCAGCTCACAATGGGGGACTGGGGCCAACGTCCTGACTTTC	CASSQWGTGANVLTF
TRBJ1-1	-	-	TRBV3-1/TRBV3-2	TGTGCCAGCAGCCAAGTAAGGGCAGCGAACACTGAAGCTTTCTTT	CASSQVRAANTEAFF
TRBJ1-1	-	-	TRBV3-1/TRBV3-2	TGTGCCAGCAGCCAAGATTACCACAGTCAAAACACTGAAGCTTTCTTT	CASSQDYHSQNTEAFF
TRBJ1-2	-	-	TRBV7-9	TGTGCCAGCAGCTCGAGAGGGGGAGACTATGGCTACACCTTC	CASSSRGGDYGYTF
TRBJ1-3	-	-	TRBV24-1	TGTGCCACCAGTGATTCATGGGGAAACACCATATATTTT	CATSDSWGNTIYF
TRBJ1-5	-	-	TRBV28	TGTGCCAGCAGTTCGGGGCAGAGCGTTCAGCCCCAGCATTTT	CASSSGQSVQPQHF
TRBJ1-3	-	-	TRBV6-5	TGTGCCAGCAGTTACTCGAACAGACTCTCTGGAAACACCATATATTTT	CASSYSNRLSGNTIYF
TRBJ2-1	once	-	TRBV2	TGTGCCAGCTTGAGCGGCTCCTACAATGAGCAGTTCTTC	CASLSGSYNEQFF
TRBJ1-5	-	-	TRBV27	TGTGCCAGCAGTTTCAACAGGGATTATAATCAGCCCCAGCATTTT	CASSFNRDYNQPQHF
TRBJ2-7	-	-	TRBV12-5	TGTGCTAGTGGTCCCGACTCAGGACAGGAGCAGTACTTC	CASGPDSGQEQYF
TRBJ2-7	-	TRBD1	TRBV19	TGTGCCAGTAGTCCATGGACAGGGAGCGACGAGCAGTACTTC	CASSPWTGSDEQYF
TRBJ2-7	-	-	TRBV6-1	TGTGCCAGCAGTGAAGCGGGTGGAGGGGAAGAGTACTTC	CASSEAGGGEEYF
TRBJ2-2	-	TRBD1	TRBV5-4	TGTGCCAGCAGCAGGGACAGGGGGAACACCGGGGAGCTGTTTTTT	CASSRDRGNTGELFF
TRBJ1-5	once	-	TRBV2	TGTGCCAGCAGACCCAGGGCGGGCAATCAGCCCCAGCATTTT	CASRPRAGNQPQHF
TRBJ2-1	-	TRBD1	TRBV7-9	TGTGCCAGCAGCATCGGCCCCGGACAGGGGTACAATGAGCAGTTCTTC	CASSIGPGQGYNEQFF
TRBJ2-5	-	TRBD1	TRBV18	TGTGCCAGCTCACCACAAGGGACAGATCAAGAGACCCAGTACTTC	CASSPQGTDQETQYF
TRBJ2-5	-	-	TRBV5-1	TGCGCCAGCAGCTTGGTGGAAGAGACCCAGTACTTC	CASSLVEETQYF
TRBJ1-4	-	-	TRBV25-1	TGTGCCAGCAGTGAATGGGGATGGTCAGGGGTTAATGAAAAACTGTTTTTT	CASSEWGWSGVNEKLFF
TRBJ2-6	few	-	TRBV6-2/TRBV6-3	TGTGCCAGCAGTTGGTTCTCTGGGGCCAACGTCCTGACTTTC	CASSWFSGANVLTF
TRBJ2-1	-	TRBD1	TRBV18	TGTGCCAGCTCACAGACAGGGGGCGCTAGGAATGAGCAGTTCTTC	CASSQTGGARNEQFF
TRBJ2-1	few	TRBD2	TRBV7-8	TGTGCCAGCAGCTTACCGCGGGGGGGCTCATTGGGCAATGAGCAGTTCTTC	CASSLPRGGSLGNEQFF
TRBJ2-3	-	TRBD2	TRBV6-2/TRBV6-3	TGTGCCAGCAGCAGACTAGCGGGGGTTTCCGATACGCAGTATTTT	CASSRLAGVSDTQYF
TRBJ2-7	-	-	TRBV5-1	TGCGCCAGCAGCTTGGGGTCCGACTCCTACGAGCAGTACTTC	CASSLGSDSYEQYF
TRBJ1-4	-	TRBD1	TRBV2	TGTGCCAGCAGTGGACAGGGGGCGCTAGGTACTAATGAAAAACTGTTTTTT	CASSGQGALGTNEKLFF
TRBJ2-1	-	TRBD1	TRBV7-3	TGTGCCAGCAGCATAGGGACAGGGAGCTACAATGAGCAGTTCTTC	CASSIGTGSYNEQFF
TRBJ2-5	few	-	TRBV27	TGTGCCAGCAGCCGAAACCGGGACTCAGAGACCCAGTACTTC	CASSRNRDSETQYF
TRBJ2-3	-	-	TRBV11-1	TGTGCCAGCAGCTTTCAGGGGACCTTTACAGATACGCAGTATTTT	CASSFQGTFTDTQYF
TRBJ1-6	once	-	TRBV25-1	TGTGCCAGCAGTGAATTAGCGGGGGGCGGTTCACCCCTCCACTTT	CASSELAGGGSPLHF
TRBJ1-1	-	-	TRBV19	TGTGCCAGTAGTATAGACTCCCCCAACACTGAAGCTTTCTTT	CASSIDSPNTEAFF
TRBJ2-4	-	-	TRBV28	TGTGCCAGCAGTTCATACAAAGAGGGCATTCAGTACTTC	CASSSYKEGIQYF
TRBJ2-1	-	TRBD2	TRBV7-8	TGTGCCAGCAGCTCGGGACTAGCGGGTAAGCAGTTCTTC	CASSSGLAGKQFF
TRBJ2-4	-	-	TRBV6-5	TGTGCCAGCAGTTCCCTAGGGGGGAGGTACTTC	CASSSLGGRYF
TRBJ1-1	-	-	TRBV5-8	TGTGCCAGCAGCCCCTGGGGATTTAACACTGAAGCTTTCTTT	CASSPWGFNTEAFF
TRBJ2-7	-	TRBD2	TRBV19	TGTGCCAGCGGCGGGGGGAAAACCTACGAGCAGTACTTC	CASGGGKTYEQYF
TRBJ2-5	-	-	TRBV7-9	TGTGCCAGCAGCTTACCAGGGGATGCAGAGACCCAGTACTTC	CASSLPGDAETQYF
TRBJ2-5	-	TRBD2	TRBV5-1	TGCGCCAGCAGCCAGGGACTAGCGGGGGGTCAAGAGACCCAGTACTTC	CASSQGLAGGQETQYF
TRBJ1-6	few	-	TRBV5-6	TGTGCCAGCAGCTTTTTCGGGCAGAGGGGGTCACCCCTCCACTTT	CASSFFGQRGSPLHF
TRBJ1-2	-	TRBD1	TRBV12-3/TRBV12-4	TGTGCCAGCAGTTTGTCAGGGGGAGGCTACACCTTC	CASSLSGGGYTF
TRBJ2-7	-	TRBD1	TRBV7-3	TGTGCCAGCAGTTACGGACAGGCCTACGAGCAGTACTTC	CASSYGQAYEQYF
TRBJ1-1	-	-	TRBV7-9	TGTGCCAGCAGCTTAAGTATGAGAGTCGCGGACACTGAAGCTTTCTTT	CASSLSMRVADTEAFF
TRBJ2-2	-	-	TRBV6-6	TGTGCCAGCAGAAACGATAGGGTGAACACCGGGGAGCTGTTTTTT	CASRNDRVNTGELFF
TRBJ1-6	-	-	TRBV4-2	TGTGCCAGCAGCCACCGCACTTCCGGGGCAGAGAATTCACCCCTCCACTTT	CASSHRTSGAENSPLHF
TRBJ2-5	-	-	TRBV7-2	TGTGCCAGCAGCCCATCCTGGGGAAATCAAGAGACCCAGTACTTC	CASSPSWGNQETQYF
TRBJ1-2	-	-	TRBV12-3/TRBV12-4	TGTGCCAGCAGTCCCCCGGCCCGGTATGGCTACACCTTC	CASSPPARYGYTF